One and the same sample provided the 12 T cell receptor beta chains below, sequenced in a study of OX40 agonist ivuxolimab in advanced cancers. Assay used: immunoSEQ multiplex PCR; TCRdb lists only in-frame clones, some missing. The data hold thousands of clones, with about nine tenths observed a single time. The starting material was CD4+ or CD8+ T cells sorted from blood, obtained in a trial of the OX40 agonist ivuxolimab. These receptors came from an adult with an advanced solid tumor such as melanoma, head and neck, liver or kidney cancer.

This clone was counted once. This CDR3 is CASSLTGMVDTIYF. The CDR3 region has the DNA TGTGCCAGCAGTTTAACAGGGATGGTGGACACCATATATTTT. This chain uses TRBV28 with TRBJ1-3; a weak D match, TRBD1 (6 bases). V was clipped by 2 bases and J by 8 bases, with 13 bases between them. From germline, CDR1 is MDHEN and CDR2 SYDVKM. There are 14 residues in the CDR3.

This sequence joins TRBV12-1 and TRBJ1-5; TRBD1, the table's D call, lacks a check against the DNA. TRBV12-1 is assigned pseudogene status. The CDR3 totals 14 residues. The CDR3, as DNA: TGTGCCAGCAGCGAAACAGGGGGCAATCAGCCCCAGCATTTT. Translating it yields CASSETGGNQPQHF.

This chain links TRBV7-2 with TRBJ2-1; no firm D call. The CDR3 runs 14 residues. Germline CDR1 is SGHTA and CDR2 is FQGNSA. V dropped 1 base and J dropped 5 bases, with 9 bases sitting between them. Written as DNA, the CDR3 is TGTGCCAGCAGCTTAGACTCAATTAACAATGAGCAGTTCTTC. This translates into CASSLDSINNEQFF.

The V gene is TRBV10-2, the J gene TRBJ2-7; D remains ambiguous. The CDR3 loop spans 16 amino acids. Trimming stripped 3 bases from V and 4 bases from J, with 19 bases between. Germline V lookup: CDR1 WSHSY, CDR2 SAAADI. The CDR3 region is CASSEPDPSFVYEQYF. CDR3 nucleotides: TGCGCCAGCAGTGAACCAGACCCTTCTTTCGTTTACGAGCAGTACTTC.

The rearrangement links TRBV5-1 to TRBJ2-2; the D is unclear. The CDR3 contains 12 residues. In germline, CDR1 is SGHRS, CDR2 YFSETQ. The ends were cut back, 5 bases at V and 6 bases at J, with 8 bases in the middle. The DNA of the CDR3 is TGCGCCAGCAGGGATGGTGCCGGGGAGCTGTTTTTT. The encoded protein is CASRDGAGELFF.

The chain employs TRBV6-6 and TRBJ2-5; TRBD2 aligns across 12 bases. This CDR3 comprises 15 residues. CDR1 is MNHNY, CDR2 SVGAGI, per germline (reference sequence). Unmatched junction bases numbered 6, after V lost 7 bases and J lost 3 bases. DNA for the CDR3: TGTGCCAGCAACCCCGGACTAGCGGGGAAAGAGACCCAGTACTTC. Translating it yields CASNPGLAGKETQYF.

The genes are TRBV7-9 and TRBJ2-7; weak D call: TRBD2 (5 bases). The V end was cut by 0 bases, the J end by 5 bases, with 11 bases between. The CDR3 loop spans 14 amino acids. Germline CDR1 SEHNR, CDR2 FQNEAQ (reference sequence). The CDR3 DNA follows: TGTGCCAGCAGCTTAGCGGACTCCGCCGACGAGCAGTACTTC. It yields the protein CASSLADSADEQYF. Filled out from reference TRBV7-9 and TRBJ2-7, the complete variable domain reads DTGVSQNPRHKITKRGQNVTFRCDPISEHNRLYWYRQTLGQGPEFLTYFQNEAQLEKSRLLSDRFSAERPKGSFSTLEIQRTEQGDSAMYLCASSLADSADEQYFGPGTRLTVT.

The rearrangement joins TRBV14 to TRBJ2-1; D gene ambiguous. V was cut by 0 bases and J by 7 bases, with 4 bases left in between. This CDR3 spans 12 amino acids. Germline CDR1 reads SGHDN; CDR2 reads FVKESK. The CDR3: CASSQDWNEQFF. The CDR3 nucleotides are TGTGCCAGCAGCCAAGATTGGAATGAGCAGTTCTTC.

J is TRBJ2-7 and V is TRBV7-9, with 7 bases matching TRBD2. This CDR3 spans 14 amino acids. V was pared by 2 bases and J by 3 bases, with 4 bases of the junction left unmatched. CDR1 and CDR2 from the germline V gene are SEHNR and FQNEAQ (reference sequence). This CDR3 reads CASSLTSAFYEQYF. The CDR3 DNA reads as TGTGCCAGCAGCTTAACTAGCGCATTCTACGAGCAGTACTTC.

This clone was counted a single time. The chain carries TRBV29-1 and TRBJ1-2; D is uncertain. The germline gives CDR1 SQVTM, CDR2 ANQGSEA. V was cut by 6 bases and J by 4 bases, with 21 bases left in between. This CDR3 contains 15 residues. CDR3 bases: TGCAGCGTACTATCGCCGGGAGCCCATGGCTATGGCTACACCTTC. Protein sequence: CSVLSPGAHGYGYTF.

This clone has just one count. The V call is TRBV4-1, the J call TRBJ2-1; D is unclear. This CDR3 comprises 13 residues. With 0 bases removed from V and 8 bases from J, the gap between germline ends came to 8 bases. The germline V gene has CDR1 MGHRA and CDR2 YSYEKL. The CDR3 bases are TGCGCCAGCAGCCAAGATCAGGTAGATGAGCAGTTCTTC. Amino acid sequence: CASSQDQVDEQFF.

CDR3 in amino acids: CASSRAGGPSSSTDTQYF. The CDR3 DNA sequence: TGTGCCAGTAGTCGGGCGGGAGGGCCCTCGTCTAGCACAGATACGCAGTATTTT. The V call is TRBV19, the J call TRBJ2-3; 9 positions match TRBD2. This CDR3 has 18 amino acids. Losses at the gene ends were 5 bases for V and 0 bases for J; bases not matched to a gene: 12. Germline V lookup: CDR1 LNHDA, CDR2 SQIVND (reference sequence).